One and the same sample provided the 2 T cell receptor beta chains below, sequenced in a study of immune evolution from preneoplasia to lung adenocarcinoma. The data were produced by immunoSEQ multiplex PCR, yet TCRdb's version contains in-frame clones alone and is incomplete. The sample contains 30,000 to 45,000 clones, roughly 68% of which appear only once. The sample comprised FFPE invasive lung adenocarcinoma tissue. Every receptor here comes from a person between 55 and 70 years old with lung adenocarcinoma.

The gene calls are TRBV30 and TRBJ2-2; D is perhaps TRBD1 or TRBD2 (5 bases each). Germline lookup yields CDR1 GTSNPN and CDR2 SVGIG (reference sequence). V was cut by 2 bases and J by 7 bases, with 14 bases left in between. CDR3 size: 14 residues. The CDR3 DNA follows: TGTGCCTGGAGTTCGGACTGGCAGGGCGGGGAGCTGTTTTTT. Translated: CAWSSDWQGGELFF.

The sample holds a few counts of this clone. The chain combines TRBV2 with TRBJ1-2, with D unresolved. Trimming removed 0 bases from V and 7 bases from J, with 6 bases in between. Germline V lookup: CDR1 SNHLY, CDR2 FYNNEI. The CDR3 runs 12 residues. The CDR3 nucleotides are TGTGCCAGCAGTGAAGCGCGCGGTGGCTACACCTTC. It specifies CASSEARGGYTF.